What follows are 25 T cell receptor beta chains derived from one specimen sequenced in a study of blood T cell repertoires in COVID-19. Clones were sequenced by immunoSEQ multiplex PCR, and TCRdb holds only the in-frame ones, with some missing. Among 130,000 or so clones, 85% to 90% were seen once, and the ten largest hold 28%. The sample was peripheral blood. Receptors were obtained from a man in his sixties or seventies with active or convalescent COVID-19.

The genes are TRBV7-9 and TRBJ2-7, with D possibly matching TRBD1 (5 bases). The CDR3 loop spans 12 amino acids. In germline, CDR1 is SEHNR, CDR2 FQNEAQ (reference sequence). Trimming removed 4 bases at V and 3 bases at J, with 7 bases between. The CDR3 is CASSSDNYEQYF. CDR3 bases: TGTGCCAGCAGCTCGGACAACTACGAGCAGTACTTC. The full variable domain, its missing parts supplied by reference TRBV7-9 and TRBJ2-7, is DTGVSQNPRHKITKRGQNVTFRCDPISEHNRLYWYRQTLGQGPEFLTYFQNEAQLEKSRLLSDRFSAERPKGSFSTLEIQRTEQGDSAMYLCASSSDNYEQYFGPGTRLTVT.

V usage is TRBV24-1 and J usage is TRBJ2-1, with D uncertain. V was clipped by 9 bases and J by 8 bases, with 10 bases between them. Germline V gene sequence: CDR1 KGHDR, CDR2 SFDVKD. CDR3 size: 11 residues. The CDR3 region is CATSLYHEQFF. The CDR3 coding sequence is TGTGCCACCTCCTTATATCATGAGCAGTTCTTC.

The chain links TRBV28 to TRBJ2-7, with D perhaps matching TRBD2 (6 bases). Germline V CDR1 and CDR2: MDHEN, SYDVKM. The ends were cut back, 7 bases at V and 3 bases at J, with 19 bases in the middle. The CDR3 sequence is 15 residues long. The CDR3 DNA reads TGTGCCAGCACCGAAGTACGGGCGGGGTTCTACGAGCAGTACTTC. Its translation: CASTEVRAGFYEQYF.

The chain links TRBV19 to TRBJ2-3; TRBD2 aligns across 7 bases. This CDR3 spans 14 amino acids. CDR1 is LNHDA and CDR2 is SQIVND in the germline V gene (reference sequence). DNA of the CDR3: TGTGCTTCGGGAGGTAGGGCTAGCACAGATACGCAGTATTTT. This codes for CASGGRASTDTQYF.

The V call is TRBV6-1, the J call TRBJ1-5; the D gene is possibly TRBD1 (6 bases). The CDR3 has 14 residues. V lost 1 base to trimming and J lost 4 bases, with 8 bases between them. Germline-derived CDR1 and CDR2 are MNHNS and SASEGT. The chain's CDR3 is CASSEGTVNQPQHF. CDR3 DNA: TGTGCCAGCAGTGAAGGGACAGTAAATCAGCCCCAGCATTTT.

The chain is built from TRBV28 and TRBJ2-3; 7 nucleotides align to TRBD2. Germline CDR1 and CDR2: MDHEN and SYDVKM. This CDR3 comprises 15 residues. The V gene end was trimmed by 2 bases and the J gene end by 2 bases; junction bases not matched to a gene: 4. The DNA for the CDR3 is TGTGCCAGCAGTTTAGCGGGAGACGCCACAGATACGCAGTATTTT. It is translated as CASSLAGDATDTQYF.

The rearrangement uses TRBV19 and TRBJ2-3; 8 bases agree with TRBD2. Germline CDR1 reads LNHDA; CDR2 reads SQIVND (reference sequence). There are 17 residues in the CDR3. The V segment lost 1 base and the J segment 2 bases; nucleotides outside the gene matches: 8. The CDR3 DNA reads TGTGCCAGTAGTATAGGCGTACTAGCGGTCCTCACAGATACGCAGTATTTT. This translates into CASSIGVLAVLTDTQYF.

V usage is TRBV4-1 and J usage is TRBJ2-7; D unresolved. CDR1 is MGHRA, CDR2 YSYEKL, per germline. Trimming took off 0 bases at V and 0 bases at J, with 3 bases between the two ends. The CDR3 consists of 13 residues. The CDR3 loop reads CASSQDISYEQYF. The CDR3 DNA follows: TGCGCCAGCAGCCAAGACATCTCCTACGAGCAGTACTTC.

This sequence joins TRBV2 and TRBJ2-1, with a tentative D call TRBD1 (5 bases). V was cut by 4 bases and J by 4 bases, with 8 bases left in between. This CDR3 has 13 residues. Germline V gene lookup returns CDR1 SNHLY and CDR2 FYNNEI. DNA for the CDR3: TGTGCCAGCAGTGTCCAGGGTTACAATGAGCAGTTCTTC. This translates into CASSVQGYNEQFF.

This chain uses TRBV2 with TRBJ1-2, with TRBD1 matching 7 bases. The CDR3 runs to 14 residues. The germline V gene encodes CDR1 SNHLY and CDR2 FYNNEI. V was clipped by 10 bases and J by 0 bases; unmatched bases: 8. CDR3 DNA: TGTGCCAAAACAGGGACAGAGACTAACTATGGCTACACCTTC. Its translation is CAKTGTETNYGYTF. The variable domain in full, completed from reference TRBV2 and TRBJ1-2, reads EPEVTQTPSHQVTQMGQEVILRCVPISNHLYFYWYRQILGQKVEFLVSFYNNEISEKSEIFDDQFSVERPDGSNFTLKIRSTKLEDSAMYFCAKTGTETNYGYTFGSGTRLTVV.

The chain is built from TRBV7-9 and TRBJ2-2, with D hard to call. The CDR3 has 13 residues. V dropped 6 bases and J dropped 2 bases, with 7 bases sitting between them. Germline loops: CDR1 SEHNR, CDR2 FQNEAQ (reference sequence). In DNA form, the CDR3 reads TGTGCCAGCAGGGGCAGTAACACCGGGGAGCTGTTTTTT. Translated: CASRGSNTGELFF. The whole variable domain, remainder taken from reference TRBV7-9 and TRBJ2-2, is DTGVSQNPRHKITKRGQNVTFRCDPISEHNRLYWYRQTLGQGPEFLTYFQNEAQLEKSRLLSDRFSAERPKGSFSTLEIQRTEQGDSAMYLCASRGSNTGELFFGEGSRLTVL.

This rearrangement joins TRBV28 to TRBJ1-2, with TRBD1 identical over 7 bases. This CDR3 has 14 amino acids. Germline V lookup: CDR1 MDHEN, CDR2 SYDVKM. V shed 8 bases and J 6 bases; nucleotides not matched to a gene: 12. The chain's CDR3 is CASRPPTGADGYTF. As DNA, the CDR3 is TGTGCCAGCCGGCCCCCTACAGGGGCGGATGGCTACACCTTC.

V is TRBV5-1 and J is TRBJ2-5, with D unclear. There are 13 residues in the CDR3. From germline, CDR1 is SGHRS and CDR2 YFSETQ. The V end was cut by 2 bases, the J end by 3 bases, with 8 bases between. CDR3 nucleotides: TGCGCCAGCAGCTTCATTACAGAAGAGACCCAGTACTTC. This codes for CASSFITEETQYF.

This clone came up many times. The chain links TRBV29-1 to TRBJ1-3, with a tentative D call TRBD1 (6 bases). This CDR3 comprises 14 residues. Trimming shortened V by 4 bases and J by 0 bases, and 10 bases separated the two germline ends. Germline V gene data show CDR1 as SQVTM and CDR2 as ANQGSEA. In DNA form, the CDR3 reads TGCAGCGTTGTTCGACAGGACTCTGGAAACACCATATATTTT. Its translation is CSVVRQDSGNTIYF. The whole variable domain, filled in from reference TRBV29-1 and TRBJ1-3, reads SAVISQKPSRDICQRGTSLTIQCQVDSQVTMMFWYRQQPGQSLTLIATANQGSEATYESGFVIDKFPISRPNLTFSTLTVSNMSPEDSSIYLCSVVRQDSGNTIYFGEGSWLTVV.

The gene calls are TRBV2 and TRBJ2-1, with 11 bases aligning to TRBD2. CDR1 and CDR2 (germline): SNHLY, FYNNEI. The CDR3 runs 16 residues. The ends lost 6 bases at V and 6 bases at J; junction bases unmatched: 10. As DNA, the CDR3 is TGTGCCAGCAGCCAACAGATAGCGGGAGGGGGCAATGAGCAGTTCTTC. It codes for CASSQQIAGGGNEQFF. Looking up the rest from reference TRBV2 and TRBJ2-1 gives the full variable domain: EPEVTQTPSHQVTQMGQEVILRCVPISNHLYFYWYRQILGQKVEFLVSFYNNEISEKSEIFDDQFSVERPDGSNFTLKIRSTKLEDSAMYFCASSQQIAGGGNEQFFGPGTRLTVL.

The chain joins TRBV3-1 (or the pseudogene TRBV3-2) to TRBJ2-2; D possibly corresponds to TRBD1 (5 bases). CDR3 length equals 14 residues. V lost 4 bases and J lost 8, with 14 bases in between. Germline loops: CDR1 LGHDT, CDR2 YNNKEL (reference sequence). The CDR3 region is CASSPGEGVGELFF. CDR3 DNA sequence: TGTGCCAGCAGCCCCGGCGAAGGGGTGGGGGAGCTGTTTTTT.

The V call is TRBV18, the J call TRBJ2-3; the match to TRBD1 covers 9 bases. Germline V lookup: CDR1 KGHSH, CDR2 LQKENI. Losses at the gene ends were 0 bases for V and 7 bases for J; bases not matched to a gene: 2. The CDR3 is made up of 14 amino acids. The CDR3, as DNA: TGTGCCAGCTCACCACCACAGGGGGCTAATACGCAGTATTTT. It codes for CASSPPQGANTQYF. Full variable domain (rest looked up from reference TRBV18 and TRBJ2-3): NAGVMQNPRHLVRRRGQEARLRCSPMKGHSHVYWYRQLPEEGLKFMVYLQKENIIDESGMPKERFSAEFPKEGPSILRIQQVVRGDSAAYFCASSPPQGANTQYFGPGTRLTVL.

The chain has TRBV5-4 and TRBJ2-3; D call uncertain. The CDR3 length is 14 residues. Germline values: CDR1 SGHNT, CDR2 YYREEE (reference sequence). Trimming took 0 bases from V and 3 from J, leaving 8 bases between them. The CDR3 protein is CASSLEQSTDTQYF. CDR3 bases: TGTGCCAGCAGCTTGGAACAGTCTACAGATACGCAGTATTTT. Using reference TRBV5-4 and TRBJ2-3 for the parts outside the CDR3, the full variable domain is ETGVTQSPTHLIKTRGQQVTLRCSSQSGHNTVSWYQQALGQGPQFIFQYYREEENGRGNFPPRFSGLQFPNYSSELNVNALELDDSALYLCASSLEQSTDTQYFGPGTRLTVL.

The chain combines TRBV6-5 with TRBJ1-5; TRBD1 might be the D (6 bases). CDR1 and CDR2 (germline): MNHEY, SVGAGI. The CDR3 spans 14 residues. V was cut by 7 bases and J by 6 bases, with 16 bases left in between. The DNA for the CDR3 is TGTGCCAGCAAATCCCACAGGGAAAGTCAGCCCCAGCATTTT. Amino acids: CASKSHRESQPQHF.

The CDR3 is CASSLSSGPGNTIYF. The CDR3 bases are TGTGCCAGCAGTTTATCGTCAGGGCCCGGAAACACCATATATTTT. The genes are TRBV27 and TRBJ1-3, with D perhaps TRBD1 (5 bases). V dropped 0 bases and J dropped 4 bases, with 10 bases sitting between them. The CDR3 totals 15 residues. The germline gives CDR1 MNHEY, CDR2 SMNVEV (reference sequence).

This CDR3 is CASSLLTSGELFF. The CDR3 DNA is TGCGCCAGCAGCTTGCTTACATCCGGGGAGCTGTTTTTT. The chain recombines TRBV5-1 with TRBJ2-2; D remains ambiguous. Germline V lookup: CDR1 SGHRS, CDR2 YFSETQ. The CDR3 length is 13 residues. The ends were cut back, 1 base at V and 6 bases at J, with 7 bases in the middle. Looking up the rest from reference TRBV5-1 and TRBJ2-2 gives the full variable domain: KAGVTQTPRYLIKTRGQQVTLSCSPISGHRSVSWYQQTPGQGLQFLFEYFSETQRNKGNFPGRFSGRQFSNSRSEMNVSTLELGDSALYLCASSLLTSGELFFGEGSRLTVL.

V and J are TRBV4-2 and TRBJ2-7; D possibly corresponds to TRBD1 (5 bases). Trimming took 0 bases from V and 0 from J, leaving 6 bases between them. Per germline, CDR1 LGHNA and CDR2 YNFKEQ. This CDR3 is 14 amino acids long. CDR3 amino acids: CASSQERGSYEQYF. The CDR3, as DNA: TGTGCCAGCAGCCAAGAAAGGGGCTCCTACGAGCAGTACTTC.

The gene calls are TRBV7-9 and TRBJ1-4; 9 bases agree with TRBD1. This CDR3 is built from 14 residues. Germline trimming cut 7 bases from V and 2 bases from J; bases unmatched to any gene: 2. Per germline, CDR1 SEHNR and CDR2 FQNEAQ (reference sequence). CDR3 loop: CASKQGATNEKLFF. CDR3 in DNA: TGTGCCAGCAAACAGGGGGCGACTAATGAAAAACTGTTTTTT.

This sequence joins TRBV27 and TRBJ2-3, with D possibly matching TRBD1 (6 bases). Between the trimmed V and J ends, which lost 6 bases and 0 bases, there was a span of 13 bases. The CDR3 has 15 residues. CDR1 is MNHEY, CDR2 SMNVEV, per germline (reference sequence). CDR3 DNA: TGTGCCAGCAGACCCGGACAGTATAGCACAGATACGCAGTATTTT. Translation gives CASRPGQYSTDTQYF.

The chain combines TRBV19 with TRBJ1-4; D perhaps matches TRBD1 (5 bases). V was shortened by 0 bases and J by 5 bases, with 10 bases between the two germline ends. This CDR3 is 15 amino acids long. Germline CDR1 LNHDA, CDR2 SQIVND (reference sequence). The DNA for the CDR3 is TGTGCCAGTAGTATAGAGCCAGGGTGGAATGAAAAACTGTTTTTT. Translation: CASSIEPGWNEKLFF.